Below are 18 T cell receptor beta chains sequenced from a single sample in a study of blood T cells in healthy people across ages. The second PCR ran about 6 to 12 cycles with a sample-barcoded 5' primer and J-beta primers. TCRdb re-called the 5' RACE reads through MiXCR, storing one row per CDR3 protein. The repertoire holds about 1.8 million distinct CDR3 sequences, with around half as singletons. Sequencing input: blood. The receptors stem from a middle-aged woman in good health.

The rearrangement uses TRBV12-3 or TRBV12-4 and TRBJ2-1; a possible D gene is TRBD2 (5 bases). The V end lost 5 bases, the J end lost 8 bases, and 10 bases lay between the germline ends. The CDR3 contains 12 residues. CDR3 region: CASSRGSYEQFF. The CDR3 DNA reads as TGTGCCAGCAGTCGCGGGTCCTATGAGCAGTTCTTC.

The J gene is TRBJ1-1, the V gene TRBV27; D ambiguous. Germline CDR1 reads MNHEY; CDR2 reads SMNVEV (reference sequence). The CDR3 has 14 amino acids. V lost 4 bases, J lost 10 bases, and 19 bases lay in between. This chain's CDR3 is CASSSRREAWAAFF. CDR3 DNA: TGTGCCAGCAGTTCCCGGAGGGAGGCCTGGGCAGCTTTCTTT.

The chain carries TRBV12-3 or TRBV12-4 and TRBJ2-3; unclear D gene. V was shortened by 3 bases and J by 2 bases, with 12 bases between the two germline ends. CDR3 length: 15 amino acids. CDR3 nucleotides: TGTGCCAGCAGTTTGTTATTTCAGAACACAGATACGCAGTATTTT. Amino acids: CASSLLFQNTDTQYF.

This clonotype was counted a few times. The chain uses TRBV27 and TRBJ2-3; D is perhaps TRBD1 (7 bases). Germline CDR1 and CDR2: MNHEY and SMNVEV (reference sequence). The V end lost 4 bases, the J end lost 6 bases, and 14 bases lay between the germline ends. This CDR3 contains 14 residues. The CDR3 DNA follows: TGTGCCAGCAGTTCCAGGGGGGACGGGGATACGCAGTATTTT. Translating gives CASSSRGDGDTQYF.

This clonotype was detected many times. J is TRBJ2-3 and V is TRBV10-1, with no clear D. The ends were cut back, 3 bases at V and 2 bases at J, with 9 bases in the middle. The CDR3 runs 14 residues. From germline, CDR1 is WNHNN and CDR2 SYGVQD (reference sequence). CDR3 nucleotide sequence: TGCGCCAGCAGTGAAACTCTCGACACAGATACGCAGTATTTT. It is translated as CASSETLDTDTQYF.

With respect to this clonotype: Compared with germline, one end of the junction differs, possibly owing to a read error. The chain recombines TRBV9 with TRBJ2-7, with a tentative D call TRBD1 (6 bases). The J call is doubtful: the DNA matches TRBJ2-5 better. Germline V gives CDR1 SGDLS, CDR2 YYNGEE. The CDR3 is 15 amino acids. The chain's CDR3 is CGSSVGGLQGETQYF. The CDR3 region has the DNA TGTGGCAGCAGCGTAGGCGGCCTCCAGGGGGAGACCCAGTACTTC.

There are a few counts of this clonotype. The J gene is TRBJ2-7, the V gene TRBV5-1; 12 nucleotides line up with TRBD2. The V and J ends lost 3 bases and 2 bases, in that order; junction bases with no gene match: 12. This CDR3 has 18 amino acids. The germline V gene encodes CDR1 SGHRS and CDR2 YFSETQ. For the CDR3, the DNA is TGCGCCAGCAGCTCGAAATTAGGACTAGCGGGGATCCCCTACGAGCAGTACTTC. This sequence encodes CASSSKLGLAGIPYEQYF.

The chain recombines TRBV20-1 with TRBJ2-6; no definite D call. CDR1 DFQATT and CDR2 SNEGSKA come from the germline V gene (reference sequence). This CDR3 is built from 16 residues. Deletions cut 5 bases from V and 6 bases from J, with 20 bases between. This chain's CDR3 is CSAPRTGRRPANVLTF. The DNA of the CDR3 is TGCAGTGCTCCACGTACGGGCCGCCGCCCGGCCAACGTCCTGACTTTC.

The chain is built from TRBV13 and TRBJ2-3, with 8 bases identical to TRBD2. Germline loops: CDR1 PRHDT, CDR2 FYEKMQ (reference sequence). This CDR3 is built from 17 residues. V was pared by 2 bases and J by 7 bases, with 14 bases of the junction left unmatched. This chain's CDR3 is CASSLIRSGDSVNTQYF. In DNA, the CDR3 is TGTGCCAGCAGCTTAATTCGTAGCGGGGATTCTGTCAATACGCAGTATTTT. Using reference TRBV13 and TRBJ2-3 for the parts outside the CDR3, the full variable domain is AAGVIQSPRHLIKEKRETATLKCYPIPRHDTVYWYQQGPGQDPQFLISFYEKMQSDKGSIPDRFSAQQFSDYHSELNMSSLELGDSALYFCASSLIRSGDSVNTQYFGPGTRLTVL.

This clonotype showed up just once. The chain is built from TRBV6-5 and TRBJ1-2, with a weak D call TRBD1 (5 bases). The ends were cut back, 2 bases at V and 8 bases at J, with 15 bases in the middle. The CDR3 consists of 14 residues. Germline V gene data show CDR1 as MNHEY and CDR2 as SVGAGI. The CDR3: CASSYLGLQGGYTF. The CDR3 nucleotides are TGTGCCAGCAGTTACCTGGGACTCCAAGGAGGCTACACCTTC.

The chain links TRBV12-3 or TRBV12-4 to TRBJ2-7; no clear D. The end of the DNA is better explained by TRBJ2-4, so the J call may be wrong. CDR3 length: 12 amino acids. The CDR3 nucleotides read TGTGCCGTAGGTCCCACTTCTCACATTCAGTACTTC. Protein product: CAVGPTSHIQYF.

The table lists this clonotype with many counts. This sequence joins TRBV6-5 and TRBJ2-3; D is ambiguous. This CDR3 comprises 11 residues. Trimming took off 6 bases at V and 2 bases at J, with 3 bases between the two ends. CDR1 and CDR2 (germline): MNHEY, SVGAGI. The CDR3, as DNA: TGTGCCAGCAGATACACAGATACGCAGTATTTT. As protein: CASRYTDTQYF.

This clonotype was detected ten times or more. V is TRBV18 and J is TRBJ2-5; the D call may be TRBD1 or TRBD2 (6 bases each). The ends were cut back, 3 bases at V and 5 bases at J, with 10 bases in the middle. The CDR3 sequence is 13 residues long. Germline CDR1 KGHSH, CDR2 LQKENI. The CDR3 spells CASSPTRGETQYF. The CDR3 nucleotides are TGTGCCAGCTCACCGACTAGGGGGGAGACCCAGTACTTC.

This clonotype was observed a handful of times. The V call is TRBV5-1, the J call TRBJ2-1, with TRBD2 matching 9 bases. V shed 0 bases and J 7 bases; nucleotides not matched to a gene: 5. The CDR3 sequence is 15 residues long. CDR1 is SGHRS, CDR2 YFSETQ, per germline. The CDR3 nucleotides are TGCGCCAGCAGCTTGGTTGGGACTAGCCCTAATGAGCAGTTCTTC. Translated: CASSLVGTSPNEQFF. Using reference TRBV5-1 and TRBJ2-1 for the parts outside the CDR3, the full variable domain is KAGVTQTPRYLIKTRGQQVTLSCSPISGHRSVSWYQQTPGQGLQFLFEYFSETQRNKGNFPGRFSGRQFSNSRSEMNVSTLELGDSALYLCASSLVGTSPNEQFFGPGTRLTVL.

Note on this clonotype: An end of the junction differs from the germline gene, which may be a read error. The J gene is TRBJ2-1, the V gene TRBV20-1, with TRBD2 identical over 11 bases. CDR1 and CDR2 (germline): DFQATT, SNEGSKA (reference sequence). The CDR3 totals 13 residues. The CDR3: CNARLAGINEQFF. The DNA of the CDR3 is TGCAATGCTAGACTAGCGGGGATCAATGAGCAGTTCTTC.

J is TRBJ1-4 and V is TRBV6-1; D uncertain. Germline assignment: CDR1 MNHNS and CDR2 SASEGT. V was trimmed by 8 bases and J by 0 bases, leaving 13 bases between them. The CDR3 length is 15 residues. In DNA, the CDR3 is TGTGCCAGCGTTGACTCAGGAGCAACTAATGAAAAACTGTTTTTT. Translation: CASVDSGATNEKLFF.

This clonotype was counted only a few times. This chain connects TRBV29-1 to TRBJ2-5; D could derive from TRBD1 or TRBD2 (5 bases each). CDR3 size: 12 residues. CDR1 SQVTM and CDR2 ANQGSEA come from the germline V gene. V lost 7 bases, J lost 1 base, and 10 bases lay in between. The CDR3 DNA follows: TGCAGCGGTGGGGGAACCCAAGAGACCCAGTACTTC. Translation: CSGGGTQETQYF.

The V call is TRBV15, the J call TRBJ1-5; D gene ambiguous. CDR1 is LNHNV and CDR2 is YYDKDF in the germline V gene (reference sequence). V lost 3 bases, J lost 6 bases, and 6 bases lay in between. The CDR3 has 12 residues. CDR3 nucleotides: TGTGCCACCAGCAGGTCGACTCAGCCCCAGCATTTT. Translation: CATSRSTQPQHF.